This is a list of T cell receptor beta chains from one sample in a study of molecular identifiers for immune sequencing clone quantification. One entry per CDR3 protein results from TCRdb running MiXCR on the PCR reads. This sample has around 94,000 distinct CDR3 sequences, with 30% to 45% found just once. Sequencing input: naive CD8+ T cells from blood, with Jurkat cell RNA spiked in. Receptor source: a human donor in good health. Some libraries in this study had Jurkat cell RNA spiked in. The CDR3 runs from the conserved cysteine through the conserved F or W. Each record gives: V gene, D gene, clone size, J gene, CDR3 DNA, CDR3 protein. D genes are given only for firm matches. The size of a clone is reported for some rows only, either as once, few or many, or as a class for expanded clones.

V: TRBV4-1
D: NA
size: NA
J: TRBJ1-4
DNA: TGCGCCAGCAGCCAAGCCCACCGACAGGTCCAAGGGGAAAAACTGATTTTT
CDR3: CASSQAHRQVQGEKLIF

V: TRBV5-1
D: NA
size: NA
J: TRBJ2-7
DNA: TGCGCCAGCAGCGTGCCGGGCTACGAGCAGTGCTTC
CDR3: CASSVPGYEQCF

V: TRBV7-9
D: NA
size: many
J: TRBJ1-1
DNA: TGTGCCAGCAGCTTTCAGAGGCAATCCGCCGGAGCTTTCTTT
CDR3: CASSFQRQSAGAFF

V: TRBV6-4
D: NA
size: many
J: TRBJ2-3
DNA: TGTGCCAGCAGTGACGGGGGCGGAACAGATACGCAGTATTTT
CDR3: CASSDGGGTDTQYF

V: TRBV4-3
D: TRBD2
size: NA
J: TRBJ2-1
DNA: TGCGCCAGCAGCCAAGTTTATATAGCGGGAGCGGGCAATGAGCAGTTCTTC
CDR3: CASSQVYIAGAGNEQFF

V: TRBV3-1
D: NA
size: few
J: TRBJ2-2
DNA: TGTGCCAGCAGCCCCGGGGACGGGGAGCTGTTTTTT
CDR3: CASSPGDGELFF

V: TRBV6-5
D: NA
size: NA
J: TRBJ2-3
DNA: TGTGCCAGCAGCCCCCAGACTGGCCCCGATACGCTGAATTTT
CDR3: CASSPQTGPDTLNF

V: TRBV7-8
D: NA
size: NA
J: TRBJ2-3
DNA: TGTGCCAGCAGCCCGGCACCCCGCACAGATACGCAGTATTTT
CDR3: CASSPAPRTDTQYF

V: TRBV7-9
D: TRBD2
size: NA
J: TRBJ2-1
DNA: TGTGCCAGCAGCACCTCTAGCGGCCACTCCTACAATGAGCAGTTCTTC
CDR3: CASSTSSGHSYNEQFF

V: TRBV6-1
D: NA
size: NA
J: TRBJ2-3
DNA: TGTGCCAGCAGTGAAAGCCGAGCGGACACAGATACGCAGTATTTT
CDR3: CASSESRADTDTQYF

V: TRBV27
D: TRBD1
size: many
J: TRBJ1-2
DNA: TGTGCCAGTGGGACAGGGGCTTTATCCAACTATGGCTACACCTTC
CDR3: CASGTGALSNYGYTF

V: TRBV20-1
D: NA
size: NA
J: TRBJ2-4
DNA: TGCAGTGCTAGGGGGTCTGCGAGAAGTGCCATTCAGTACTTC
CDR3: CSARGSARSAIQYF

V: TRBV12-3/TRBV12-4
D: TRBD2
size: once
J: TRBJ2-3
DNA: TGTGCCAGCAGTTTAGCGCTAGCGGGAGAAGTAACAGATACGCAGAGTTTT
CDR3: CASSLALAGEVTDTQSF

V: TRBV27
D: NA
size: NA
J: TRBJ2-7
DNA: TGTGCCAGCAGTTTACAGGGGCGTGGGTCCTACGAGCAGTACTTC
CDR3: CASSLQGRGSYEQYF

V: TRBV20-1
D: TRBD1
size: few
J: TRBJ2-7
DNA: TGCAGTGCTAATGACAGGGATGGGGGCTACGAGCAGTACTTC
CDR3: CSANDRDGGYEQYF

V: TRBV29-1
D: NA
size: NA
J: TRBJ2-7
DNA: TGCAACGCCATACTAGACTACGAGCAGTACTTC
CDR3: CNAILDYEQYF

V: TRBV9
D: NA
size: many
J: TRBJ1-5
DNA: TGTGCCAGCGGGGATAGCAATCAGCCCCAGCATTTT
CDR3: CASGDSNQPQHF

V: TRBV28
D: TRBD2
size: few
J: TRBJ2-3
DNA: TGTGCCAGCAGTTTCGGACTAGCGGAAACAGATACGCAGTATTTT
CDR3: CASSFGLAETDTQYF

V: TRBV20-1
D: NA
size: few
J: TRBJ1-1
DNA: TGCAGTTGGGGGGGACCTGAAGCTTTCTTT
CDR3: CSWGGPEAFF

V: TRBV4-3
D: NA
size: few
J: TRBJ2-6
DNA: TGCGCCAGCAGCCAAGTACGGTACTCTGGGGCCAACGTCCTGACTTTC
CDR3: CASSQVRYSGANVLTF

V: TRBV10-3
D: NA
size: few
J: TRBJ1-1
DNA: TGTGCCATCAGTGGGACAGCGAACACTGAAGCTTTCTTT
CDR3: CAISGTANTEAFF

V: TRBV9
D: NA
size: once
J: TRBJ2-2
DNA: TGTGCCAGCAGCGTAGAGGGGGCCGGGGGGCTGTTTTTT
CDR3: CASSVEGAGGLFF

V: TRBV6-5
D: NA
size: many
J: TRBJ1-1
DNA: TGTGCCAGCAGCCCTACCCCGGTGGCGTACTTGAACACTGAAGCTTTCTTT
CDR3: CASSPTPVAYLNTEAFF

V: TRBV5-5
D: NA
size: NA
J: TRBJ1-5
DNA: TGTGCCAGCAGCGTTTCGCCGGGTTTCAATCAGCCCCAGCATTTT
CDR3: CASSVSPGFNQPQHF

V: TRBV6-2/TRBV6-3
D: NA
size: few
J: TRBJ1-5
DNA: TGTGCCAGCTGGAAGGGCTGGGATCAGCCCCAGCATTTT
CDR3: CASWKGWDQPQHF

V: TRBV7-2
D: NA
size: NA
J: TRBJ2-7
DNA: TGTGCCAGCAGCTTAGTCCCCTACGCGCAGTACTTC
CDR3: CASSLVPYAQYF

V: TRBV29-1
D: NA
size: few
J: TRBJ1-1
DNA: TGCAGCGTCCCCCTCGGCAAGAACACTGAAGCTTTCTTT
CDR3: CSVPLGKNTEAFF

V: TRBV28
D: NA
size: many
J: TRBJ2-3
DNA: TGTGCCAGCAGTTTATTTCCCACAGATACGCAGTATTTT
CDR3: CASSLFPTDTQYF

V: TRBV7-9
D: NA
size: many
J: TRBJ2-7
DNA: TGTGCCAGCAGCCCAGGGTCAGGGGTGGCCTACGAGCAGTACTTC
CDR3: CASSPGSGVAYEQYF

V: TRBV4-3
D: TRBD1
size: few
J: TRBJ2-1
DNA: TGCGCCAGCAGCACGCCGGGACAGGGTGATAATGAGCAGTTCTTC
CDR3: CASSTPGQGDNEQFF

V: TRBV6-2/TRBV6-3
D: NA
size: NA
J: TRBJ1-1
DNA: TGTGCCAGCAGTTACTCGTGGGGGCTGAACACTGAAGCTTTCTTT
CDR3: CASSYSWGLNTEAFF

V: TRBV5-6
D: TRBD2
size: once
J: TRBJ2-5
DNA: TGTGCCAGCAGCTTGGGACTAGCGTTATCAGAGACCCAGTACTTC
CDR3: CASSLGLALSETQYF

V: TRBV19
D: NA
size: many
J: TRBJ2-7
DNA: TGTGCCAGTAGTATCTCCCACGAGCAGTACTTC
CDR3: CASSISHEQYF

V: TRBV12-3/TRBV12-4
D: NA
size: few
J: TRBJ2-5
DNA: TGTGCCAGCATCTGGGGGGAAGGAGAGACCCAGTACTTC
CDR3: CASIWGEGETQYF